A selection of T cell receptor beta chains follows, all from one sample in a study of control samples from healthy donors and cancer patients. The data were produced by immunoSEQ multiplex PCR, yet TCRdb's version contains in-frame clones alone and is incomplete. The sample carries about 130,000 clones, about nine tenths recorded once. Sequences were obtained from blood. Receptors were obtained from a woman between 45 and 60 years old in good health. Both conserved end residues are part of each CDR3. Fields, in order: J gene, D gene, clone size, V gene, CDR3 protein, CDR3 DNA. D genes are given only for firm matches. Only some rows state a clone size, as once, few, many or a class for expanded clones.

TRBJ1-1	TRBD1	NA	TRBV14	CASSTGTGNRDTEAFF	TGTGCCAGCAGTACCGGGACAGGGAATCGGGACACTGAAGCTTTCTTT
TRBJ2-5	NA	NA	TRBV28	CASSPYRTSRETQYF	TGTGCCAGCAGTCCCTACCGGACGTCGCGGGAGACCCAGTACTTC
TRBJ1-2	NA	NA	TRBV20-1	CSARADGYTF	TGCAGTGCTAGAGCGGATGGCTACACCTTC
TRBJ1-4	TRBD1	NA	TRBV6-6	CASSVYRDRYEKLFF	TGTGCCAGCAGTGTATACCGGGACAGATATGAAAAACTGTTTTTT
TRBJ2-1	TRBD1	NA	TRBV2	CANDRGRGNEQFF	TGTGCCAACGACAGGGGGCGCGGGAATGAGCAGTTCTTC
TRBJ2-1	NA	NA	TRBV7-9	CASSLDGGSYNEQFF	TGTGCCAGCAGCTTAGACGGAGGATCCTACAATGAGCAGTTCTTC
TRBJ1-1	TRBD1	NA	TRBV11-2	CASSAGTGNLNTEAFF	TGTGCCAGCAGCGCCGGGACAGGGAATTTGAACACTGAAGCTTTCTTT
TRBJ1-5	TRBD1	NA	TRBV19	CASNRQGNQPQHF	TGTGCCAGTAACCGACAGGGGAACCAGCCCCAGCATTTT
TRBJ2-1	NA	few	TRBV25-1	CASRANNEQFF	TGTGCCAGCAGAGCCAACAATGAGCAGTTCTTC
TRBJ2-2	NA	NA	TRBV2	CASSEGHTGELFF	TGTGCCAGCAGTGAGGGTCACACCGGGGAGCTGTTTTTT
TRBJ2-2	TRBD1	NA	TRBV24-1	CATSEPAGTGRTGELFF	TGTGCCACCAGTGAACCGGCCGGGACAGGGAGGACCGGGGAGCTGTTTTTT
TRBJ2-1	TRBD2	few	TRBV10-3	CAISESRLAGVLRSYNEQFF	TGTGCCATCAGTGAGTCCCGACTAGCGGGAGTGCTCCGTTCCTACAATGAGCAGTTCTTC
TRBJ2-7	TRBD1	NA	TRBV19	CASSMGGQGTYEQYF	TGTGCCAGTAGTATGGGGGGACAGGGAACCTACGAGCAGTACTTC
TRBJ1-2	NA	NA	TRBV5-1	CASSTDGFYGYTF	TGCGCCAGCAGCACGGACGGATTCTATGGCTACACCTTC
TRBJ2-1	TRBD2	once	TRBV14	CASSGGLAGALLYNEQFF	TGTGCCAGCAGTGGGGGACTAGCGGGGGCTCTCCTGTACAATGAGCAGTTCTTC
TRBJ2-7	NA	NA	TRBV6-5	CASGRSYEQYF	TGTGCCAGCGGCCGGAGTTACGAGCAGTACTTC
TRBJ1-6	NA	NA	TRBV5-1	CASSRESSYNSPLHF	TGCGCCAGCAGCCGTGAGAGCTCCTATAATTCACCCCTCCACTTT
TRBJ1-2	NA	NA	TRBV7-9	CASSLSGYGYTF	TGTGCCAGCAGCTTATCGGGATATGGCTACACCTTC
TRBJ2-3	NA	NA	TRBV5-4	CASSFRSTDTQYF	TGTGCCAGCAGCTTTAGGAGCACAGATACGCAGTATTTT
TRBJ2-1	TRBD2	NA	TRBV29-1	CSTGTSEGHNEQFF	TGCAGTACAGGGACTAGCGAAGGACACAATGAGCAGTTCTTC
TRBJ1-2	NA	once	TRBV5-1	CASSLAVGRGGDGYTF	TGCGCCAGCAGCTTGGCCGTGGGCAGGGGAGGAGACGGCTACACCTTC
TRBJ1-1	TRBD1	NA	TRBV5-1	CASSETGVTEAFF	TGCGCCAGCAGCGAAACAGGGGTTACTGAAGCTTTCTTT
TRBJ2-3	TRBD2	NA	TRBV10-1	CASSDGGSADTQYF	TGCGCCAGCAGTGACGGCGGGAGTGCAGATACGCAGTATTTT
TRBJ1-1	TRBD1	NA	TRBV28	CASSVQGRASGHTEAFF	TGTGCCAGCAGTGTACAGGGGCGGGCCTCTGGGCACACTGAAGCTTTCTTT
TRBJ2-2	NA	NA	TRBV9	CASSVGDEGELFF	TGTGCCAGCAGCGTAGGGGACGAGGGGGAGCTGTTTTTT
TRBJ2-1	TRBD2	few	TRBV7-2	CASRPGLAGVYEQFF	TGTGCCAGCAGACCGGGACTAGCGGGAGTCTATGAGCAGTTCTTC
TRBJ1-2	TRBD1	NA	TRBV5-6	CASSSLGQGVYGYTF	TGTGCCAGCAGCTCCTTAGGACAGGGAGTCTATGGCTACACCTTC
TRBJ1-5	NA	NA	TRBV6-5	CASSYGGAGGNQPQHF	TGTGCCAGCAGTTACGGGGGGGCGGGTGGCAATCAGCCCCAGCATTTT